This entry describes one T cell receptor (beta chain). Its specific antigen is unknown. No base qualities exist here, and no much larger clone lies one base off it. Participants in the prospective study were enrolled through a virtual design, were aged roughly 18 to 100 years, and lived in about two dozen United States geographic areas. In the prospective study, participants were assigned to cohorts based on the clinical history participants reported in a screening survey and a study questionnaire. Recovered participants in ImmuneRACE Cohort 3 were defined by two consecutive negative NP/OP PCR tests, clearance by a healthcare professional, or resolution of symptoms. Each participant in the prospective study had whole blood, serum and a nasopharyngeal or oropharyngeal swab collected by mobile phlebotomists. Prospective study participants could optionally give additional blood draws and questionnaires over a roughly two-month period. Before DNA extraction, prospective study blood samples were shipped either frozen or at room temperature.

From its cysteine to its phenylalanine, the CDR3 spans 14 amino acids. Only the CDR3 part of the read is kept: 42 bases, read in frame from the first base. V trim: 6 bases; J trim: 7 bases; unmatched bases: 7. CDR1 SNHLY and CDR2 FYNNEI are derived from the germline V gene. The immunoSEQ Assay, a bias-controlled multiplex PCR, was used to amplify TCRbeta CDR3 regions from genomic DNA. The paper's data handling went like this. Nucleated cell counts per sample were estimated from amplification of reference gene primers within the assay. Sequence reads were collapsed and filtered to measure the absolute abundance of every unique TCRbeta CDR3 rearrangement. For each sample, productive Simpson clonality was calculated as the square root of Simpson's diversity index across productive rearrangements. TCRdb retrieved this table from immuneACCESS and kept in-frame rearrangements only. Not all clones are present; in checked studies, unresolved V genes account for under half, and no reason is known for the remainder. That table furnishes V, J and clone size, whereas the DNA furnished D and trimming. The sample has about 300,000 clones on record, under 90% of them singletons. Clones ranked in the top ten supply 1.5% to 2% of the sample.

This specimen belongs to a study of blood T cell repertoires in COVID-19 (dated by TCRdb to the early 2020s). Background on the whole study: Samples from collaborators originated in the United States, Italy and Spain and spanned both the acute and convalescent phases of COVID-19. The prospective study material was composed of cDNA or gDNA derived from T cells, B-cell-depleted T cells, or PBMCs. Subjects who had been exposed to COVID-19, were actively infected with it, or had recovered from it provided the deeply sampled blood TCRbeta repertoires that made up the dataset. The repertoires were made available in a free public database intended to serve as a resource for research on the immune response to SARS-CoV-2. Samples came from the ongoing ImmuneRACE study (first 160 participants) plus 1,254 subjects from 6 global collaborators. The sample metadata nearly always contained a de-identified subject ID, COVID-19 status, age in years and sex. HLA class I and class II types, where available, came from metadata supplied by the sample provider rather than from assay-based typing. Broader findings and caveats from the paper: How much clinical and demographic metadata was included differed by source and by participant, and the metadata was provided uncurated.

The TCR sequence derives from a woman in her thirties or forties who had recovered from COVID-19. The material sequenced was PBMCs or T cells enriched from blood (not recorded which). The chain links TRBV2 with TRBJ1-4; TRBD1 agrees with 8 junctional bases. The bases read TGTGCCAGCAGCAAGGACAGGGCCAGTGAAAAACTGTTTTTT. This is translated as CASSKDRASEKLFF.